This T cell receptor beta chain comes out of a study of T cell changes during pregnancy in multiple sclerosis. Some clones are missing from TCRdb's copy, which holds only in-frame ones; the method was immunoSEQ multiplex PCR. The sample has 75,000 to 100,000 clones, about nine tenths seen once; the top ten hold around 1.8%. Trimming removed 4 bases at V and 4 bases at J, with 14 bases between. Per germline, CDR1 SGHRS and CDR2 YFSETQ. The CDR3 covers 15 residues. The sample consisted of peripheral blood, taken after pregnancy. The source of this sequence is a female donor in good health, enrolled as a control in a pregnancy study. V usage is TRBV5-1 and J usage is TRBJ1-4; D is undetermined. CDR3 loop: CASSGGRSYNEKLFF. The CDR3, as DNA: TGCGCCAGCAGCGGAGGACGGTCCTATAATGAAAAACTGTTTTTT.